This TCR beta chain was recovered during a study of cytomegalovirus exposure and HLA in healthy donors. Study background: Early release data held 75 million to 100 million unique TCRs from HLA-typed donors.

Germline V lookup: CDR1 SGDLS, CDR2 YYNGEE. After removal of 3 bases from V and 3 bases from J, the junction contained 8 bases not matched to a gene. The CDR3 is made up of 16 amino acids. PCR employed 60 Vbeta and 13 Jbeta primers. Measured with immunoSEQ multiplex PCR; TCRdb has only the in-frame clones, and not every one. The sample holds roughly 80,000 clones; around three quarters are singletons and the top ten take under 1.2%. In this sample, this clone turned up once. Healthy bone marrow donors formed the donor group. The sequence came from a male donor in good health and CMV-seronegative. Material for sequencing was PBMCs. The rearrangement links TRBV9 to TRBJ2-3; 9 nucleotides agree with TRBD1. CDR3 amino acids: CASSASTGGLTDTQYF. In nucleotides, the CDR3 is TGTGCCAGCAGCGCATCAACAGGGGGCCTAACAGATACGCAGTATTTT.